This TCR beta chain appears in the sequencing data of a study of blood T cells in healthy people across ages. Points from the study as a whole: The study regarded diversity estimates from one million T cells as underestimates. Per million T cells, TCR beta diversity dropped about linearly as age rose.

This clonotype was observed a handful of times. Its antigen remains unidentified. A second PCR of about 7 to 11 cycles used a sample-barcoded 5' primer and a J-beta primer mix. With 12 random nucleotides, a template-switch adaptor tagged each individual cDNA molecule. A single record per CDR3 protein comes from TCRdb applying MiXCR to the 5' RACE reads. This sample carries some 1.4 million distinct CDR3 sequences, approximately 40% of them seen once, and the ten largest clones take 7% to 9.5%. The CDR3 length is 17 residues. V lost 2 bases to trimming and J lost 6 bases, with 23 bases between them. Germline CDR1 and CDR2: MNHEY and SMNVEV (reference sequence).

This chain joins TRBV27 and TRBJ2-7; D is possibly TRBD2 (6 bases). The sequence was obtained from a woman aged 18-29 years in good health. Sequencing used blood. CDR3 in DNA: TGTGCCAGCAGTTTAGGGTGGAGGGCTAGCCGCAGCGGCGAGCAGTACTTC. Encoded protein: CASSLGWRASRSGEQYF.